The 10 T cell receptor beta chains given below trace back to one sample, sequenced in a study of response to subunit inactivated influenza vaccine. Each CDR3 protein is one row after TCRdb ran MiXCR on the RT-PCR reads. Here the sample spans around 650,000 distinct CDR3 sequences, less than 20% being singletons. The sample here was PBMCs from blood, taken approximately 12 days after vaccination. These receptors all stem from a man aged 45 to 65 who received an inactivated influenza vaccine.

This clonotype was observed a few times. The DNA of the CDR3 is TGTGCCAGCAGCACTAAGGGACCCCCCGCCGGGGAGCTGTTTTTT. Amino acids: CASSTKGPPAGELFF. The rearrangement uses TRBV12-3 or TRBV12-4 and TRBJ2-2; tentatively, D is TRBD1 or TRBD2 (5 bases each). CDR3 length: 15 residues. With 6 bases removed from V and 6 bases from J, the gap between germline ends came to 17 bases.

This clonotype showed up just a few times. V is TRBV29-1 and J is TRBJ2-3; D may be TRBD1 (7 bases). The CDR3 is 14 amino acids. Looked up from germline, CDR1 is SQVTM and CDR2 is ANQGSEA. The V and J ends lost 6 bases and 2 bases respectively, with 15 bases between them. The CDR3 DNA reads TGCAGCGTCGCGGGGACAGATTTCACAGATACGCAGTATTTT. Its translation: CSVAGTDFTDTQYF.

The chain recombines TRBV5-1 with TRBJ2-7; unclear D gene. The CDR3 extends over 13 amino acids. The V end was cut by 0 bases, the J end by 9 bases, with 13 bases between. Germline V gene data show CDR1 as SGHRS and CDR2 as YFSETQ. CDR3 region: CASSLVSVDAQYF. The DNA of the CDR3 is TGCGCCAGCAGCTTGGTCTCGGTCGACGCGCAGTACTTC.

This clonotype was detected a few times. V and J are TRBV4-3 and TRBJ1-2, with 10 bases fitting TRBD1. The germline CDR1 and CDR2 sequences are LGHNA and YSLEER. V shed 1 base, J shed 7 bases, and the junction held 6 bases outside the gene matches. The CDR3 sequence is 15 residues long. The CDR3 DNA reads TGCGCCAGCAGCCAAGGAGGGACAGGGGTTTCTGGCTACACCTTC. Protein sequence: CASSQGGTGVSGYTF.

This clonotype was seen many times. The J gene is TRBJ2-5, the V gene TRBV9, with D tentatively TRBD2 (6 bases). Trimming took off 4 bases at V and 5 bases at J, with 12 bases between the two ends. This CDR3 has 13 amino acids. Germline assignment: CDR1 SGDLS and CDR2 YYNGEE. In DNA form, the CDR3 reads TGTGCCAGCAGCCAACTAGGAGGGGAGACCCAGTACTTC. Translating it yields CASSQLGGETQYF.

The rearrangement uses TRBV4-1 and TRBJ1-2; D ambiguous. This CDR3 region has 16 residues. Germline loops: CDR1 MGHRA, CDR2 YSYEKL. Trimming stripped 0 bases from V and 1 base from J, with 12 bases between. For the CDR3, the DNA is TGCGCCAGCAGCCAAGATCCCGGGGAGCTTAACTATGGCTACACCTTC. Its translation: CASSQDPGELNYGYTF.

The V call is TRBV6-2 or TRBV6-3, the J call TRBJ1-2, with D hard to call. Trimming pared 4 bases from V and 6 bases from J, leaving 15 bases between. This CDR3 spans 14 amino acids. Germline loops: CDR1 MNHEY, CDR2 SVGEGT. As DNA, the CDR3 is TGTGCCAGCAGTTTCGCCGCAAGGGTACATGGCTACACCTTC. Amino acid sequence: CASSFAARVHGYTF.

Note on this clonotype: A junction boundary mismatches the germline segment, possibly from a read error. CDR3 amino acids: CASSQDLLNPGELFF. Written as DNA, the CDR3 is TGCGCCAGCAGCCAAGATCTTTTGAACCCCGGGGAGCTGTTTTTT. This rearrangement joins TRBV4-3 to TRBJ2-2; no clear D. Per germline, CDR1 LGHNA and CDR2 YSLEER. The CDR3 consists of 15 residues.

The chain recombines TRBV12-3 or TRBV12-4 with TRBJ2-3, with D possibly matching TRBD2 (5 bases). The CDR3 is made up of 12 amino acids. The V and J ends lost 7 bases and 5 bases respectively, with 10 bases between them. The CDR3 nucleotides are TGTGCCAGCACTAATACTAGAGATACGCAGTATTTT. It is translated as CASTNTRDTQYF.

For the CDR3, the DNA is TGTGCCAGCAGTTACTCACCTAGCGGAGGACGGAATGAGCAGTTCTTC. This translates into CASSYSPSGGRNEQFF. The chain carries TRBV6-2 or TRBV6-3 and TRBJ2-1, with 7 bases fitting TRBD2. The CDR3 length is 16 residues. The ends lost 0 bases at V and 7 bases at J; junction bases unmatched: 9. The germline V gene has CDR1 MNHEY and CDR2 SVGEGT.